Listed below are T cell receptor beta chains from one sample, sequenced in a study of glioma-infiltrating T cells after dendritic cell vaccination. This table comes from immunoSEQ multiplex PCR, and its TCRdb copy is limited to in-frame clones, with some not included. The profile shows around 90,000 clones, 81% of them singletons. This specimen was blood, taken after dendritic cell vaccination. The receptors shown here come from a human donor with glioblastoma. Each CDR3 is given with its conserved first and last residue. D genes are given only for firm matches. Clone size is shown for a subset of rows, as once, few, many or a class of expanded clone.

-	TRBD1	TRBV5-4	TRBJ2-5	CASSPPGQGGETQYF	TGTGCCAGCAGCCCTCCGGGACAGGGAGGAGAGACCCAGTACTTC
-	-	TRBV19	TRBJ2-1	CASSTRSWVGQGSGNEQFF	TGTGCCAGTAGCACGAGATCGTGGGTCGGGCAGGGATCGGGCAATGAGCAGTTCTTC
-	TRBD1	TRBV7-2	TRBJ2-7	CASSFRTGEDEQYF	TGTGCCAGCAGTTTTCGGACAGGGGAGGACGAGCAGTACTTC
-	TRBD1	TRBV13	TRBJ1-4	CASSLRQGSEKLFF	TGTGCCAGCAGCCTCCGACAGGGTAGTGAAAAACTGTTTTTT
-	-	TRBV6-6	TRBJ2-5	CASTSAGTGGETQYF	TGTGCCAGCACCTCCGCCGGGACTGGAGGTGAGACCCAGTACTTC
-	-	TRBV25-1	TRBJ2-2	CASSEFRGQNTGELFF	TGTGCCAGCAGTGAATTCAGAGGACAGAACACCGGGGAGCTGTTTTTT
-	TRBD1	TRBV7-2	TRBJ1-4	CASSLQGAGEKLFF	TGTGCCAGCAGCTTACAGGGGGCGGGAGAAAAACTGTTTTTT
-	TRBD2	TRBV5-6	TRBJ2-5	CASSFYPSGGPGETQYF	TGTGCCAGCAGCTTTTACCCTAGCGGGGGGCCGGGGGAGACCCAGTACTTC
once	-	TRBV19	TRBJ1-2	CASKSRGSGYTF	TGTGCCAGTAAGTCACGAGGGAGTGGCTACACCTTC
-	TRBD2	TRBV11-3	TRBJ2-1	CASRAGGYNEQFF	TGTGCCAGTAGAGCGGGGGGGTACAATGAGCAGTTCTTC
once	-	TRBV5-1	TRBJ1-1	CASSPGDSVNTEAFF	TGCGCCAGCAGCCCTGGGGACTCAGTGAACACTGAAGCTTTCTTT
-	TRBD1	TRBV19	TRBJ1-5	CASSMGDRVNQPQHF	TGTGCCAGTAGTATGGGGGACAGAGTAAATCAGCCCCAGCATTTT
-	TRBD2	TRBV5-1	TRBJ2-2	CASGPAGVGTGELFF	TGCGCCAGCGGTCCCGCGGGAGTTGGGACCGGGGAGCTGTTTTTT
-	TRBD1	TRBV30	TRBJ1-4	CAWGQAAGGRTNEKLFF	TGTGCCTGGGGCCAGGCGGCAGGGGGCCGAACTAATGAAAAACTGTTTTTT
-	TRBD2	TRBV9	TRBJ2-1	CASSPRLGGRAYNEQFF	TGTGCCAGCAGCCCCCGATTAGGCGGGAGAGCCTACAATGAGCAGTTCTTC
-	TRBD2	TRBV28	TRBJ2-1	CASSSITSGSYNEQFF	TGTGCCAGCAGTTCGATTACTAGCGGCTCCTACAATGAGCAGTTCTTC
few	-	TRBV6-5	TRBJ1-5	CASSPRDRRNQPQHF	TGTGCCAGCAGCCCTCGAGACAGGCGCAATCAGCCCCAGCATTTT
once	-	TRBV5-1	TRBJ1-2	CASSFERNRAIYGYTF	TGCGCCAGCAGCTTTGAGCGGAACAGAGCTATCTATGGCTACACCTTC
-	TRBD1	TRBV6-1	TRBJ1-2	CASFGQGTNYGYTF	TGTGCCAGTTTTGGACAGGGGACTAACTATGGCTACACCTTC
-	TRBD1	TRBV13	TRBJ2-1	CASSSLDRDGRDEQFF	TGTGCCAGCAGCTCCCTTGACAGGGACGGTAGGGATGAGCAGTTCTTC
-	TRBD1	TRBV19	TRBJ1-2	CASSGQGGDGYTF	TGTGCCAGTTCGGGACAGGGGGGCGATGGCTACACCTTC
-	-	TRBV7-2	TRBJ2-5	CASSSPSTQETQYF	TGTGCCAGCAGCTCGCCCTCTACGCAAGAGACCCAGTACTTC
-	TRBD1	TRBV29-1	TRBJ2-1	CSGDSHNEQFF	TGCAGCGGGGACAGTCACAATGAGCAGTTCTTC
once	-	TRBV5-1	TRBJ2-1	CASSFPTDYNEQFF	TGCGCCAGCAGCTTTCCGACAGACTACAATGAGCAGTTCTTC